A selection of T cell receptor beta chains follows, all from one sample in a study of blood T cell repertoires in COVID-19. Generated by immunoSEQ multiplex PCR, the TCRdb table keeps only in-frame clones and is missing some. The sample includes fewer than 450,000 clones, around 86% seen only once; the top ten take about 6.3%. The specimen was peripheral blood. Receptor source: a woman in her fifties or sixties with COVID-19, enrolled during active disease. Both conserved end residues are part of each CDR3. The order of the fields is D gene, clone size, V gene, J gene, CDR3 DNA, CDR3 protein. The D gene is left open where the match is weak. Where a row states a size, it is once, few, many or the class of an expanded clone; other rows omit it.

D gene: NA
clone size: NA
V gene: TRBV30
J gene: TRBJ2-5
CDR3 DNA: TGTGCCTGGACTGCGGGGCAGGGGGTTTCAGAGACCCAGTACTTC
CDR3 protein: CAWTAGQGVSETQYF

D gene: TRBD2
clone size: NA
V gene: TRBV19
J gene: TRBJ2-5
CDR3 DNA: TGTGCCAGTGCCGGGACTAGGAAAGAGACCCAGTACTTC
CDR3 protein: CASAGTRKETQYF

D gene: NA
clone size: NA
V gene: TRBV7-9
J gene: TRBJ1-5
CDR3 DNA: TGTGCCAGCAGCTTAGGCCCTTCCCTACAGGGAGATAGCAATCAGCCCCAGCATTTT
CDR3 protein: CASSLGPSLQGDSNQPQHF

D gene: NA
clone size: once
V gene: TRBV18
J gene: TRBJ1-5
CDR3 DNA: TGTGCCAGCTCACCACGTAATTCACAGGTAGCTCAGCCCCAGCATTTT
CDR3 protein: CASSPRNSQVAQPQHF

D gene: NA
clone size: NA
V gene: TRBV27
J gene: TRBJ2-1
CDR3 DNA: TGTGCCAGCACCTCCGGGACACCTTCCTACAATGAGCAGTTCTTC
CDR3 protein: CASTSGTPSYNEQFF

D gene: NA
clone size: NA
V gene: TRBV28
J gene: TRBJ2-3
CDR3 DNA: TGTGCCAGCAGTCCCCCTAGCACAGATACGCAGTATTTT
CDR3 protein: CASSPPSTDTQYF

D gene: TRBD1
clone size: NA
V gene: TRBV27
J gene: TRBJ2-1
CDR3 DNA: TGTGCCAGCAGTTTCAGACCAAGGACAGGGGACGGTGAGCAGTTCTTC
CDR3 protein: CASSFRPRTGDGEQFF

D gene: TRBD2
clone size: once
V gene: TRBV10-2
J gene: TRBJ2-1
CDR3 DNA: TGCGCCAGCACCGCGACTAGCGGGAGGACCGGAGATTCTTACAATGAGCAGTTCTTC
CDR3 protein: CASTATSGRTGDSYNEQFF

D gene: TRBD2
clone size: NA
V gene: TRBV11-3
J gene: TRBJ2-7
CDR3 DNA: TGTGCCAGCAGCTTAGAACCCCCGATAGCGGGAGGGCCTAACGAGCAGTACTTC
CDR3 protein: CASSLEPPIAGGPNEQYF

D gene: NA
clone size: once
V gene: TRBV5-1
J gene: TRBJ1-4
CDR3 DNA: TGCGCCAGCAGCTTGCTTGGACAGACTAATGAAAAACTGTTTTTT
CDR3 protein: CASSLLGQTNEKLFF

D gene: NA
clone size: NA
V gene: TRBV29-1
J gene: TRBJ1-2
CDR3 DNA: TGCAGCGTTCGACAGGACCCGTACTATGGCTACACCTTC
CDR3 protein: CSVRQDPYYGYTF

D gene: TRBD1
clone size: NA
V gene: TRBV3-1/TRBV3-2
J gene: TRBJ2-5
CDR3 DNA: TGTGCCAGCAGACTGGACAGGGCGGGGACCCAGTACTTC
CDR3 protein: CASRLDRAGTQYF

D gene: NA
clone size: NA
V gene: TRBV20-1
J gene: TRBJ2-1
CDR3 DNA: TGCAGTGCTGTAGGGGTGGGTGAGCAGTTCTTC
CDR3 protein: CSAVGVGEQFF

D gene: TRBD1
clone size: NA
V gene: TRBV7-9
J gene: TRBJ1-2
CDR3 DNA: TGTGCCAGCAGCGACAGACAGGGACAGGGCTACACCTTC
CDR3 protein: CASSDRQGQGYTF

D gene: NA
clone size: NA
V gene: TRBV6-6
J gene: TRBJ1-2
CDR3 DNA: TGTGCCAGCAGAGGTGGGGGGTATGGCTACACCTTC
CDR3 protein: CASRGGGYGYTF

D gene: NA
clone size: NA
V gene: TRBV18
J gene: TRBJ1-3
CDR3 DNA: TGTGCCAGCTCACCACTACACGACTCTGGAAACACCATATATTTT
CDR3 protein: CASSPLHDSGNTIYF

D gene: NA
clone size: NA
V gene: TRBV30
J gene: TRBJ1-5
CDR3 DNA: TGTGCCTGGAGTGTTGGTAAAGGGGTACTGAGGAGCAATCAGCCCCAGCATTTT
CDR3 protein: CAWSVGKGVLRSNQPQHF

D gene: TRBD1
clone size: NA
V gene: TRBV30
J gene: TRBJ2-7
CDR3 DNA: TGTGCCTGGAGCGGGGACAGGTTGTACGAGCAGTACTTC
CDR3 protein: CAWSGDRLYEQYF

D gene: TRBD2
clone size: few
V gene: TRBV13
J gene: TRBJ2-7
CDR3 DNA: TGTGCCAGCAGCGTAAGACTAGCGGGACTGGACGAGCAGTACTTC
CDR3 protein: CASSVRLAGLDEQYF

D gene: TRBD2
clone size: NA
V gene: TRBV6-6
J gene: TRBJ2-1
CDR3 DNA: TGTGCCAGCAGTTTTCCCGGACTAGCGTTAAATGAGCAGTTCTTC
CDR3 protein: CASSFPGLALNEQFF

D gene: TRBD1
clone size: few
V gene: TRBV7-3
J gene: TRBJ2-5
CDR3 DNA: TGTGCCAGCAGCCGACAGGGGGGAGAGACCCAGTACTTC
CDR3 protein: CASSRQGGETQYF

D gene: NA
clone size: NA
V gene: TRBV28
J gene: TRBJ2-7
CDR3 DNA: TGTGCCAGCAGTTCCACCCGGGACACGACCTACGAGCAGTACTTC
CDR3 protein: CASSSTRDTTYEQYF

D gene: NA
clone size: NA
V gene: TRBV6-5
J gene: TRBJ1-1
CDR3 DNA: TGTGCCAGCAGTTACGCCAGGGTCACTGAAGCTTTCTTT
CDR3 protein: CASSYARVTEAFF

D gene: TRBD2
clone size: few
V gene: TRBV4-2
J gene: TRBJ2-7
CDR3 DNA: TGTGCCAGCAGCTACGGCGGGGTAAGCGGGGATTTCTACGAGCAGTACTTC
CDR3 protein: CASSYGGVSGDFYEQYF

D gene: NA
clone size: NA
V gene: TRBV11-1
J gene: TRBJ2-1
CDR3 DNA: TGTGCCAGCAGCCCCTACGAGAGTTGGAGTGAGCAGTTCTTC
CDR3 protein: CASSPYESWSEQFF

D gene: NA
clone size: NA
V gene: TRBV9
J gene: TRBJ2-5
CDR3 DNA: TGTGCCAGCAGCGTAGCTCCCAATGAAGGGCCTCGGGGGGAGACCCAGTACTTC
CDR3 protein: CASSVAPNEGPRGETQYF

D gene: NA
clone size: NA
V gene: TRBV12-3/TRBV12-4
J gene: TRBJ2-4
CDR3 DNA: TGTGCCAGCAGTATCGGACTAATAAACATTCAGTACTTC
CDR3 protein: CASSIGLINIQYF

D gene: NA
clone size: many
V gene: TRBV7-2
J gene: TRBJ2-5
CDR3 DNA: TGTGCCAGCAGCTTAGGGACAGCCCAAGAGACCCAGTACTTC
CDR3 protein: CASSLGTAQETQYF

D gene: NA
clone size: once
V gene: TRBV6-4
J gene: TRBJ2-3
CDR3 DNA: TGTGCCAGCAGTGACCCGAGGGACAGGGGGCTAACTAGCGGGAGCACTTATACGCAGTATTTT
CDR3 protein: CASSDPRDRGLTSGSTYTQYF

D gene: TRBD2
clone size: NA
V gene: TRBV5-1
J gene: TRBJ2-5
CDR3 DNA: TGCGCCAGCATGAGGCTAGGCGGGAGCGGGTCAGAGACCCAGTACTTC
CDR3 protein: CASMRLGGSGSETQYF

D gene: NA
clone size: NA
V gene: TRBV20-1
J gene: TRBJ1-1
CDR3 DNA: TGCAGTGCTAGTGACAGGAACACTGAAGCTTTCTTT
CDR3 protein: CSASDRNTEAFF

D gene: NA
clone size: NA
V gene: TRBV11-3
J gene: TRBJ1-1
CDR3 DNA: TGTGCCAGCAGCTTAGGGAGTACGACTGAAGCTTTCTTT
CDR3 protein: CASSLGSTTEAFF

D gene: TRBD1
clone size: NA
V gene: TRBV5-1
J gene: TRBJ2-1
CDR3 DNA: TGCGCCAGCAGCTTGGGGGGACAGACTTACAATGAGCAGTTCTTC
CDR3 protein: CASSLGGQTYNEQFF

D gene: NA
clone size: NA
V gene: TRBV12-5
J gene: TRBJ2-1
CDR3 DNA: TGTGCTAGTGGTTTGTATACCAGAAGCAATGAGCAGTTCTTC
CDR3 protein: CASGLYTRSNEQFF

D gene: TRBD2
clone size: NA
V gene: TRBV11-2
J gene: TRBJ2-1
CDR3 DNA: TGTGCCAGCAGCTCTGGACTAGCGGTCCTACTCAATGAGCAGTTCTTC
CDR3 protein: CASSSGLAVLLNEQFF

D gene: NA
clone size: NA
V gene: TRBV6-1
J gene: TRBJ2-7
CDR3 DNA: TGTGCCAGCAGTGAAACCCACAGCCCCACCTACGAGCAGTACTTC
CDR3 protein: CASSETHSPTYEQYF